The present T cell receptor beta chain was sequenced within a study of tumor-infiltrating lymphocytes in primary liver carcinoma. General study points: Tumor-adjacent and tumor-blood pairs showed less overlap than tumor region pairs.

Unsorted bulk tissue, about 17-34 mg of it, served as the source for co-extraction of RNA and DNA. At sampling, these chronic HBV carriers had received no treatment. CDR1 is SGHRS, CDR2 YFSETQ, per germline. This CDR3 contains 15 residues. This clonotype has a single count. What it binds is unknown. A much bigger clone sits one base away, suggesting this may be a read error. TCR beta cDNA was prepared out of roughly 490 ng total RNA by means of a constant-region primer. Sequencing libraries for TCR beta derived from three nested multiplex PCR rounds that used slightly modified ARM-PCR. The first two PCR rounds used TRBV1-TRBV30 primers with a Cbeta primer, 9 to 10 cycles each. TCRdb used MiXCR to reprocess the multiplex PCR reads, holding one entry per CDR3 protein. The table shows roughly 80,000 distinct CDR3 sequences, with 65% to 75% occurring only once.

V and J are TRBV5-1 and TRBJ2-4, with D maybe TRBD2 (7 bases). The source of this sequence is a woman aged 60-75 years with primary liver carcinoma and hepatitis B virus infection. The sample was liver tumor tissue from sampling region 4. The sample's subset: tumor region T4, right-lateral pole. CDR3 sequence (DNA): TGCGCCTGCAGCCCCGGAGGGGGGGCGGGGGACATTCAGTACTTC. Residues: CACSPGGGAGDIQYF.